A single sample gave rise to the 26 T cell receptor beta chains below, sequenced in a study of cytomegalovirus exposure and HLA in healthy donors. Use of 60 Vbeta and 13 Jbeta primers characterized the PCR. Method: immunoSEQ multiplex PCR; TCRdb's copy keeps in-frame clones and lacks some. The sample yields tens of thousands of clones, around 81% seen once. The sample taken for sequencing was PBMCs. The origin of the receptors is a man between 45 and 60 years old in good health and CMV-seronegative.

The chain uses TRBV2 and TRBJ2-5; 9 bases align to TRBD1. The CDR3 has 15 amino acids. Losses at the gene ends were 4 bases for V and 1 base for J; bases not matched to a gene: 4. The germline V gene encodes CDR1 SNHLY and CDR2 FYNNEI. The CDR3 DNA reads TGTGCCAGCAGTGGGACAGGGGCCCCCCAAGAGACCCAGTACTTC. This gives the protein CASSGTGAPQETQYF.

The rearrangement uses TRBV2 and TRBJ1-5; TRBD1 agrees at 9 bases. After removal of 6 bases from V and 0 bases from J, the junction contained 6 bases not matched to a gene. The CDR3 contains 16 residues. Per germline, CDR1 SNHLY and CDR2 FYNNEI. CDR3 in amino acids: CASRADRGYSNQPQHF. The CDR3, as DNA: TGTGCCAGCAGAGCCGACAGGGGGTATAGCAATCAGCCCCAGCATTTT. The full variable domain, rest sourced from reference TRBV2 and TRBJ1-5, is EPEVTQTPSHQVTQMGQEVILRCVPISNHLYFYWYRQILGQKVEFLVSFYNNEISEKSEIFDDQFSVERPDGSNFTLKIRSTKLEDSAMYFCASRADRGYSNQPQHFGDGTRLSIL.

This clone was seen more than once but under ten times. This sequence joins TRBV6-5 and TRBJ2-7, with TRBD2 matching 9 bases. Germline CDR1 is MNHEY and CDR2 is SVGAGI. The CDR3 extends over 15 amino acids. J was trimmed by 0 bases and V by 2 bases; bases with no gene match: 2. The CDR3 loop reads CASSYGLASSYEQYF. In nucleotides, the CDR3 is TGTGCCAGCAGTTACGGACTAGCGAGCTCCTACGAGCAGTACTTC.

J is TRBJ1-4 and V is TRBV30; 8 nucleotides align to TRBD1. Trimming at V came to 3 bases and at J to 7 bases, leaving 16 bases not matched to a gene. The germline CDR1 and CDR2 sequences are GTSNPN and SVGIG (reference sequence). The CDR3 covers 17 residues. The CDR3 bases are TGTGCCTGGAGAACCATTTCGGGATGGACAGGGTCTGAAAAACTGTTTTTT. Residues: CAWRTISGWTGSEKLFF.

This clone was counted once. The V call is TRBV6-6, the J call TRBJ2-3, with no clear D. Per the germline V gene, CDR1 is MNHNY and CDR2 is SVGAGI (reference sequence). V was trimmed by 5 bases and J by 5 bases, leaving 5 bases between them. CDR3 length equals 11 residues. The CDR3 region is CASSPRDTQYF. DNA of the CDR3: TGTGCCAGCAGTCCCAGAGATACGCAGTATTTT.

The chain recombines TRBV6-5 with TRBJ2-2; 10 bases agree with TRBD1. CDR1 is MNHEY and CDR2 is SVGAGI in the germline V gene. There are 15 residues in the CDR3. Losses at the gene ends were 2 bases for V and 7 bases for J; bases not matched to a gene: 4. The CDR3, as DNA: TGTGCCAGCAGTTACGACAGGGGGCCGGGCGGGGAGCTGTTTTTT. It encodes CASSYDRGPGGELFF.

The gene calls are TRBV10-1 and TRBJ2-1, with D tentatively TRBD1 (6 bases). With 4 bases removed from V and 5 bases from J, the gap between germline ends came to 15 bases. The CDR3 has 15 amino acids. Germline V gives CDR1 WNHNN, CDR2 SYGVQD (reference sequence). CDR3 nucleotides: TGCGCCAGCAGTGGGGGACAACTAGGGGACAATGAGCAGTTCTTC. It is translated as CASSGGQLGDNEQFF.

This chain uses TRBV19 with TRBJ1-4; a weak D match, TRBD1 (6 bases). The CDR3 totals 19 residues. With 2 bases removed from V and 1 base from J, the gap between germline ends came to 20 bases. From germline, CDR1 is LNHDA and CDR2 SQIVND (reference sequence). CDR3 nucleotide sequence: TGTGCCAGTAGTATATCCCCCGGGACACTAGGCCGAACTAATGAAAAACTGTTTTTT. Residues: CASSISPGTLGRTNEKLFF.

This chain's CDR3 is CASSQIIEVPYNEQFF. DNA of the CDR3: TGTGCCAGCAGCCAGATAATCGAGGTCCCCTACAATGAGCAGTTCTTC. V and J are TRBV11-3 and TRBJ2-1; no clear D. V was trimmed by 5 bases and J by 2 bases, leaving 16 bases between them. The length of the CDR3 is 16 residues. Germline-derived CDR1 and CDR2 are SGHNT and YENEEA.

In DNA, the CDR3 is TGTGCCAGCTCACCATTTCAGGGAAACGAGCAGTACTTC. It codes for CASSPFQGNEQYF. The chain links TRBV18 to TRBJ2-7; D may be TRBD1 (5 bases). V shed 2 bases and J shed 5 bases, with 10 bases lying between them. Germline V CDR1 and CDR2: KGHSH, LQKENI. The CDR3 covers 13 residues.

V gene TRBV30 combines with J gene TRBJ2-7; D is unresolved. V gave up 0 bases and J gave up 5 bases, with 5 bases separating them. This CDR3 spans 11 amino acids. CDR1 and CDR2 (germline): GTSNPN, SVGIG (reference sequence). CDR3 in DNA: TGTGCCTGGAGTGTACGGGACGAGCAGTACTTC. Amino acid sequence: CAWSVRDEQYF.

CDR3 sequence reads: CASSPRLNTFNYGYTF. CDR3 DNA sequence: TGTGCCAGCAGCCCTAGACTGAACACGTTCAACTATGGCTACACCTTC. This rearrangement joins TRBV14 to TRBJ1-2; no clear D gene. V lost 4 bases, J lost 2 bases, and 17 bases lay in between. The CDR3 totals 16 residues. Germline CDR1 is SGHDN and CDR2 is FVKESK. Supplemented by reference TRBV14 and TRBJ1-2, the full variable domain reads EAGVTQFPSHSVIEKGQTVTLRCDPISGHDNLYWYRRVMGKEIKFLLHFVKESKQDESGMPNNRFLAERTGGTYSTLKVQPAELEDSGVYFCASSPRLNTFNYGYTFGSGTRLTVV.

This chain connects TRBV4-2 to TRBJ2-7; 11 bases align to TRBD1. Trimming at V came to 0 bases and at J to 2 bases, leaving 6 bases not matched to a gene. The germline CDR1 and CDR2 sequences are LGHNA and YNFKEQ. The CDR3 has 17 residues. CDR3 DNA sequence: TGTGCCAGCAGCCAAGATCGGACAGGGGGCTTTACCTACGAGCAGTACTTC. This gives the protein CASSQDRTGGFTYEQYF.

V and J are TRBV15 and TRBJ2-2, with 11 nucleotides matching TRBD2. Trimming at V came to 8 bases and at J to 1 base, leaving 9 bases not matched to a gene. The V gene's germline CDR1 is LNHNV and CDR2 YYDKDF (reference sequence). The length of the CDR3 is 17 residues. The CDR3, as DNA: TGTGCCACCGGGGGGACTAGCGGCTCTAAGAACACCGGGGAGCTGTTTTTT. Amino acid sequence: CATGGTSGSKNTGELFF.

The chain combines TRBV5-1 with TRBJ1-1, with a tentative D call TRBD1 (5 bases). This CDR3 is 14 amino acids long. V lost 3 bases and J 2 bases, leaving 11 bases between the germline ends. Germline CDR1 SGHRS, CDR2 YFSETQ. The CDR3 loop is CASSSQGDNTEAFF. CDR3 nucleotide sequence: TGCGCCAGCAGCTCTCAGGGCGATAACACTGAAGCTTTCTTT.

The chain carries TRBV9 and TRBJ2-1; 9 positions agree with TRBD2. The CDR3 contains 15 residues. The V segment lost 0 bases and the J segment 4 bases; nucleotides outside the gene matches: 2. Germline V gene lookup returns CDR1 SGDLS and CDR2 YYNGEE. The CDR3 loop reads CASSVGSGGYNEQFF. In DNA, the CDR3 is TGTGCCAGCAGCGTAGGTAGCGGGGGATACAATGAGCAGTTCTTC. Combining the CDR3 with reference TRBV9 and TRBJ2-1 gives the whole variable domain DSGVTQTPKHLITATGQRVTLRCSPRSGDLSVYWYQQSLDQGLQFLIQYYNGEERAKGNILERFSAQQFPDLHSELNLSSLELGDSALYFCASSVGSGGYNEQFFGPGTRLTVL.

This clone was recorded a few times. The junction departs from germline at one end; a sequencing error may be responsible. V usage is TRBV7-7 and J usage is TRBJ2-7; maybe TRBD2 (6 bases). Germline lookup yields CDR1 SSHAT and CDR2 FNYEAQ (reference sequence). CDR3 length: 13 amino acids. The CDR3 here is CASSRDGGYEQYF. The CDR3 DNA follows: TGTGCTAGCAGCCGGGACGGGGGATACGAGCAGTACTTC.

The chain recombines TRBV7-9 with TRBJ1-6, with 9 bases aligning to TRBD1. The V segment lost 1 base and the J segment 3 bases; nucleotides outside the gene matches: 4. Germline V CDR1 and CDR2: SEHNR, FQNEAQ (reference sequence). CDR3 length: 17 residues. The CDR3: CASSLEGTGFYNSPLHF. CDR3 sequence (DNA): TGTGCCAGCAGCTTAGAGGGGACAGGGTTCTATAATTCACCCCTCCACTTT.

This chain connects TRBV4-1 to TRBJ1-5; D remains unclear. Trimming removed 1 base at V and 4 bases at J, with 14 bases between. This CDR3 has 16 amino acids. Germline V gene lookup returns CDR1 MGHRA and CDR2 YSYEKL. CDR3 sequence reads: CASSQVSPGFNQPQHF. CDR3 nucleotide sequence: TGCGCCAGCAGCCAAGTCAGCCCGGGGTTTAATCAGCCCCAGCATTTT.

The rearrangement uses TRBV6-6 and TRBJ2-5; 7 bases align to TRBD2. Trimming at V came to 5 bases and at J to 2 bases, leaving 5 bases not matched to a gene. CDR1 is MNHNY and CDR2 is SVGAGI in the germline V gene (reference sequence). This CDR3 comprises 14 residues. CDR3: CASSRSGTQETQYF. In DNA form, the CDR3 reads TGTGCCAGCAGTCGCAGCGGGACTCAAGAGACCCAGTACTTC.

The chain combines TRBV6-5 with TRBJ1-1; D may be TRBD1 (6 bases). CDR3 size: 15 residues. V was clipped by 6 bases and J by 0 bases, with 14 bases between them. CDR1 is MNHEY and CDR2 is SVGAGI in the germline V gene. The CDR3 nucleotides read TGTGCCAGCAGACCCGACAGGAACCTGAACACTGAAGCTTTCTTT. Translated, it gives CASRPDRNLNTEAFF.

The rearrangement links TRBV4-2 to TRBJ1-5; TRBD1 agrees at 8 bases. J lost 4 bases, V lost 0 bases, and 2 bases had no gene match. CDR1 is LGHNA, CDR2 YNFKEQ, per germline. There are 15 residues in the CDR3. CDR3 DNA sequence: TGTGCCAGCAGCCAAGAGGACAGGGAAAATCAGCCCCAGCATTTT. It is translated as CASSQEDRENQPQHF.

The sample holds one count of this clone. V is TRBV25-1 and J is TRBJ2-1; no clear D gene. V was clipped by 7 bases and J by 0 bases, with 13 bases between them. Germline lookup yields CDR1 MGHDK and CDR2 SYGVNS. This CDR3 has 15 residues. Here the CDR3 DNA reads TGTGCCAGCATGGTATCTGGCAGCTCCTACAATGAGCAGTTCTTC. This codes for CASMVSGSSYNEQFF.

The gene calls are TRBV28 and TRBJ2-1, with TRBD1 matching over 8 bases. CDR3 length: 16 amino acids. With 1 base clipped from V and 6 bases from J, the junction kept 8 bases outside the gene matches. Germline V gives CDR1 MDHEN, CDR2 SYDVKM. The CDR3 loop is CASSLSSGGYSNEQFF. The CDR3 DNA sequence: TGTGCCAGCAGTTTATCATCAGGGGGCTATAGCAATGAGCAGTTCTTC.

This rearrangement joins TRBV10-2 to TRBJ1-1; 9 nucleotides match TRBD1. Unmatched junction bases numbered 7, after V lost 10 bases and J lost 4 bases. Germline assignment: CDR1 WSHSY and CDR2 SAAADI. This CDR3 region has 13 residues. CDR3 DNA sequence: TGCGCCACCATACAGGGGGCGAGCACTGAAGCTTTCTTT. This encodes CATIQGASTEAFF.

In its sample, this clone was seen a few times. CDR3 DNA sequence: TGTGCCAGCAGTGATTTGGGACAGGTATCTCCCCAGCATTTT. Translated: CASSDLGQVSPQHF. This chain uses TRBV6-1 with TRBJ1-5; TRBD1 matches at 8 bases. The ends lost 3 bases at V and 10 bases at J; junction bases unmatched: 8. Germline CDR1 reads MNHNS; CDR2 reads SASEGT. The CDR3 spans 14 residues.